Sequencing of this T cell receptor (beta chain) was carried out in a study of T cells after yellow fever vaccination. Universal primer sites and UMIs were introduced during 5'RACE template-switching synthesis of TCR cDNA. TCRdb passed the 5' RACE reads through MiXCR, listing each CDR3 protein once. This table has about 260,000 distinct CDR3 sequences, 10% to 15% appearing once. There are 14 residues in the CDR3. Germline V lookup: CDR1 SGHRS, CDR2 YFSETQ. V gave up 4 bases and J gave up 7 bases; unmatched junction bases: 6. Study-wide points: Researchers noted that a small share of clonotypes showed up in both CD4 and CD8 compartments. Post-booster repertoires contained most primary-vaccination clones again (roughly 96% CD4, around 89% CD8).

In regard to this clonotype: The antigen is not known.

J is TRBJ2-7 and V is TRBV5-1; TRBD1 agrees at 12 bases. This specimen was CD4+ T cells sorted from PBMCs, taken 45 days after the yellow fever booster vaccination. The receptor's source is a man aged 30 to 45 who received the YFV17D yellow fever vaccine. The CDR3 region is CASSGGQGAWEQYF. The CDR3 coding sequence is TGCGCCAGCAGCGGGGGACAGGGGGCGTGGGAGCAGTACTTC.